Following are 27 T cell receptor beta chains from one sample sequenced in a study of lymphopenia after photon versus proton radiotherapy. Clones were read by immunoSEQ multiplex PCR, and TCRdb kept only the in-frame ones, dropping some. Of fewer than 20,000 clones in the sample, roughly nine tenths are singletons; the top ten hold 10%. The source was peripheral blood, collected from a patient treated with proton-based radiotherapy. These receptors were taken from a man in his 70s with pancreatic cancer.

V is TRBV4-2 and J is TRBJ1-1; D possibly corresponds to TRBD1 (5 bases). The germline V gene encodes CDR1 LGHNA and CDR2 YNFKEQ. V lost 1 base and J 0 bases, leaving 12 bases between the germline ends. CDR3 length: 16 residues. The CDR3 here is CASSQGDGWMNTEAFF. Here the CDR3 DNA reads TGTGCCAGCAGCCAAGGGGACGGATGGATGAACACTGAAGCTTTCTTT.

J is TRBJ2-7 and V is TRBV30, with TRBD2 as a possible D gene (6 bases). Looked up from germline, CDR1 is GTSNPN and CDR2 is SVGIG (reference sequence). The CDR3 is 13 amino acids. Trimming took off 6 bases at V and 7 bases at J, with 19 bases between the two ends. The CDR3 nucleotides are TGTGCCTGCCGGAGGAGGGGTCCGGAGGAGCAGTACTTC. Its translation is CACRRRGPEEQYF. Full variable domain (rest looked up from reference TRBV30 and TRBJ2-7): SQTIHQWPATLVQPVGSPLSLECTVEGTSNPNLYWYRQAAGRGLQLLFYSVGIGQISSEVPQNLSASRPQDRQFILSSKKLLLSDSGFYLCACRRRGPEEQYFGPGTRLTVT.

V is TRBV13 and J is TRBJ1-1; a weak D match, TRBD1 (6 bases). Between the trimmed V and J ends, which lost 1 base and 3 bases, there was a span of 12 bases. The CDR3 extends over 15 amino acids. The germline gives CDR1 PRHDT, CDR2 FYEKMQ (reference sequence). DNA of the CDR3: TGTGCCAGCAGCTTAGTTCGGGGGGCGGACACTGAAGCTTTCTTT. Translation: CASSLVRGADTEAFF.

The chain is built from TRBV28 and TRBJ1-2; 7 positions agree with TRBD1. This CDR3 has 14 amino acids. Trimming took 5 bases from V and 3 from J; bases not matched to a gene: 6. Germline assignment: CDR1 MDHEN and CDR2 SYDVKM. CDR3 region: CASSPQTGYYGYTF. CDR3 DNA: TGTGCCAGCAGTCCCCAGACAGGGTACTATGGCTACACCTTC.

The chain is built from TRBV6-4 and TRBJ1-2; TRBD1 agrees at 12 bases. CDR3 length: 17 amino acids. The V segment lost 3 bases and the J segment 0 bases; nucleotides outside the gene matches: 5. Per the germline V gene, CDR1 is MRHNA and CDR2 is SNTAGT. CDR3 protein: CASSEGQGASSNYGYTF. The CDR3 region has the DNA TGTGCCAGCAGTGAGGGACAGGGGGCTAGCTCTAACTATGGCTACACCTTC.

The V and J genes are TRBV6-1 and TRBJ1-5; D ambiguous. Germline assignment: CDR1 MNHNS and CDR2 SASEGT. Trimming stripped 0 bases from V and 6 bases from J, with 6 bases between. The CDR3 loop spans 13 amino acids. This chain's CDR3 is CASSEAGLQPQHF. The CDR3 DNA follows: TGTGCCAGCAGTGAAGCAGGGCTTCAGCCCCAGCATTTT.

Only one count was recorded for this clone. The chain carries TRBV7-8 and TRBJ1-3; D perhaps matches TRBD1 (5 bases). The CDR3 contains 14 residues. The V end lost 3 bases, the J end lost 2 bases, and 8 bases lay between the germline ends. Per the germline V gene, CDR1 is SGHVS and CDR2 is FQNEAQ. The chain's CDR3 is CASSLGEPGNTIYF. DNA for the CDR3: TGTGCCAGCAGCTTGGGGGAACCTGGAAACACCATATATTTT. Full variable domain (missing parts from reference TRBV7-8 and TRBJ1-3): GAGVSQSPRYKVAKRGQDVALRCDPISGHVSLFWYQQALGQGPEFLTYFQNEAQLDKSGLPSDRFFAERPEGSVSTLKIQRTQQEDSAVYLCASSLGEPGNTIYFGEGSWLTVV.

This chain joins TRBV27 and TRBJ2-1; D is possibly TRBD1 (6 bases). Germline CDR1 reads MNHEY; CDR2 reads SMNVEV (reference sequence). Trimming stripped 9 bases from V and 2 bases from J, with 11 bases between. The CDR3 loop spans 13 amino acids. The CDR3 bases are TGTGCCAGTAAGGACAGAGCCTACAATGAGCAGTTCTTC. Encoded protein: CASKDRAYNEQFF.

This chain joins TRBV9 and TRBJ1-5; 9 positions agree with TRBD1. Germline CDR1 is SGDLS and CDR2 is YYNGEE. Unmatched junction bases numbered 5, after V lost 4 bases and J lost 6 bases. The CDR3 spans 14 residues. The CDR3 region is CASSQQGAGQPQHF. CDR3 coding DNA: TGTGCCAGCAGCCAACAGGGGGCTGGTCAGCCCCAGCATTTT.

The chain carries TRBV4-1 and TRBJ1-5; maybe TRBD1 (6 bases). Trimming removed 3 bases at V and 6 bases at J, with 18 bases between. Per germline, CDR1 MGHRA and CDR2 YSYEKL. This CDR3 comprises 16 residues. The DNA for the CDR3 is TGCGCCAGCAGCCAGACCAGCGGCAGGGGCTCTCAGCCCCAGCATTTT. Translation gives CASSQTSGRGSQPQHF.

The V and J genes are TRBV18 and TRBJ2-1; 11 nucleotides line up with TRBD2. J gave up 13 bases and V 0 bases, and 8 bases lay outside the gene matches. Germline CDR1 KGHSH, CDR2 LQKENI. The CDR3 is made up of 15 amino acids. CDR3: CASSPPDMTSGKQFF. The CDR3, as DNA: TGTGCCAGCTCACCACCGGATATGACTAGCGGGAAACAGTTCTTC.

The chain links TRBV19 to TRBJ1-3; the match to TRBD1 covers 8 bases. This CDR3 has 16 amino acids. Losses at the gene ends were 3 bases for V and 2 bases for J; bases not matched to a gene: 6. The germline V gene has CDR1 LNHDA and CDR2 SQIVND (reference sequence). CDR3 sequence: CASSIQDRVTGNTIYF. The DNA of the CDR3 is TGTGCCAGTAGTATTCAGGACAGGGTTACTGGAAACACCATATATTTT. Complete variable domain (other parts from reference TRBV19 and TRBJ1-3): DGGITQSPKYLFRKEGQNVTLSCEQNLNHDAMYWYRQDPGQGLRLIYYSQIVNDFQKGDIAEGYSVSREKKESFPLTVTSAQKNPTAFYLCASSIQDRVTGNTIYFGEGSWLTVV.

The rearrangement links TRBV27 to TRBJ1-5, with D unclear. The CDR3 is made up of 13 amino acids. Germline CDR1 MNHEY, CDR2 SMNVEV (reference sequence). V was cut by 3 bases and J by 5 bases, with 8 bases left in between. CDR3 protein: CASSFSSDQPQHF. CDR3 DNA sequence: TGTGCCAGCAGTTTTTCGTCGGATCAGCCCCAGCATTTT.

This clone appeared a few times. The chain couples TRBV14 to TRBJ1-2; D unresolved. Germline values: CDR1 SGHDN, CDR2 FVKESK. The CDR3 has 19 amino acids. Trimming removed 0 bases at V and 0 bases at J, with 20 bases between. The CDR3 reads CASSQDGYGRTGANYGYTF. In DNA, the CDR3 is TGTGCCAGCAGCCAAGATGGTTACGGAAGGACCGGTGCTAACTATGGCTACACCTTC.

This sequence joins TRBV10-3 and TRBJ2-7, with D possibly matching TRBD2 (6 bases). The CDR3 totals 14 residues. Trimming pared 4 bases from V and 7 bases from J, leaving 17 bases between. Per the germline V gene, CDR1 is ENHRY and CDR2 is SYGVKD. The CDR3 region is CAISGGVSHKEQYF. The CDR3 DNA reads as TGTGCCATCAGTGGCGGGGTTAGCCATAAGGAGCAGTACTTC.

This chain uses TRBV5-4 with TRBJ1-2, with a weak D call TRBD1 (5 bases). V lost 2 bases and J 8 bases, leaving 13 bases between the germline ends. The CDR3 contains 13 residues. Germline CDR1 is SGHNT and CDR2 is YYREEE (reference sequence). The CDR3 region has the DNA TGTGCCAGCAGCTTTTCGTCGGACATCGGCTACACCTTC. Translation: CASSFSSDIGYTF.

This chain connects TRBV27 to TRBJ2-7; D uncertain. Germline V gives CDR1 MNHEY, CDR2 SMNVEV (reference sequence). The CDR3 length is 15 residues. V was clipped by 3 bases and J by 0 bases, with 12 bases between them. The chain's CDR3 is CASSLTGQHSYEQYF. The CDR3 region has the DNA TGTGCCAGCAGTTTGACTGGGCAGCACTCCTACGAGCAGTACTTC.

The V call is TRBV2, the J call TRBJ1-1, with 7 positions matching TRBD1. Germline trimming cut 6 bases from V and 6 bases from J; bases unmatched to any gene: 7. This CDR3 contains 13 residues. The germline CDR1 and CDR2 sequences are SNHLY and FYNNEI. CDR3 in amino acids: CASRMGGQSEAFF. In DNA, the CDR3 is TGTGCCAGCAGGATGGGGGGACAGTCTGAAGCTTTCTTT.

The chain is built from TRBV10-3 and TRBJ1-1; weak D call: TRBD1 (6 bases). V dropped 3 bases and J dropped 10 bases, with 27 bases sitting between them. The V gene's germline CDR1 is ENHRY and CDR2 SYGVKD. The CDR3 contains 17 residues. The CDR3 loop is CAISDFGAVRGFVGAFF. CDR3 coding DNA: TGTGCCATCAGTGACTTTGGGGCTGTCAGGGGTTTTGTTGGAGCTTTCTTT.

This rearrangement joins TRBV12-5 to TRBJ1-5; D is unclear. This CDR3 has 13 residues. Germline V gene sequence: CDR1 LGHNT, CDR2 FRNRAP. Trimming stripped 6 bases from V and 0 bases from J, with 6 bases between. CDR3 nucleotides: TGTGCTAGTGGATTGAGTAGCAATCAGCCCCAGCATTTT. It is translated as CASGLSSNQPQHF.

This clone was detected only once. CDR3 residues: CAISEGLADTDTQYF. The CDR3 DNA reads as TGTGCCATCAGTGAGGGACTAGCGGACACAGATACGCAGTATTTT. This chain links TRBV10-3 with TRBJ2-3, with 10 bases identical to TRBD2. The J segment lost 2 bases and the V segment lost 2 bases, leaving 1 base of the junction unmatched. This CDR3 contains 15 residues. Germline CDR1 ENHRY, CDR2 SYGVKD.

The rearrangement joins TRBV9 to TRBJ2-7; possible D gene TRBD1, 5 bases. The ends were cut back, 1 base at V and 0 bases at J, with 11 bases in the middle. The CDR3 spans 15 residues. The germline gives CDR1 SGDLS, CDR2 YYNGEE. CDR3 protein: CASSVSRGNSYEQYF. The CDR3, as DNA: TGTGCCAGCAGCGTATCAAGGGGTAACTCCTACGAGCAGTACTTC.

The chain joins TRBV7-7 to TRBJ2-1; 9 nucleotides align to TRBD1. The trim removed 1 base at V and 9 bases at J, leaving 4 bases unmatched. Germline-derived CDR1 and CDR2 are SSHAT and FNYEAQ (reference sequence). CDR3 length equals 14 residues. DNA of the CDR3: TGTGCCAGCAGCTTAGATCGGGACAGGGCTGAGCAGTTCTTC. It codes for CASSLDRDRAEQFF.

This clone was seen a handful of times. The CDR3 DNA reads TGTGCCAGCAGCTACAGGGGTTCTGGGGCCAACGTCCTGACTTTC. It encodes CASSYRGSGANVLTF. The chain has TRBV5-6 and TRBJ2-6, with 7 positions matching TRBD1. The V gene's germline CDR1 is SGHDT and CDR2 YYEEEE. After removal of 3 bases from V and 1 base from J, the junction contained 1 base not matched to a gene. The length of the CDR3 is 15 residues.

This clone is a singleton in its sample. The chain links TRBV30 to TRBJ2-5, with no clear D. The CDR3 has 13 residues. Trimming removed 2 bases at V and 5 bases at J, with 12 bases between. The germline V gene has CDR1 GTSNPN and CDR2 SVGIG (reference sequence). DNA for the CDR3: TGTGCCTGGAGTAACGACGCCAGCGAGACCCAGTACTTC. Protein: CAWSNDASETQYF.

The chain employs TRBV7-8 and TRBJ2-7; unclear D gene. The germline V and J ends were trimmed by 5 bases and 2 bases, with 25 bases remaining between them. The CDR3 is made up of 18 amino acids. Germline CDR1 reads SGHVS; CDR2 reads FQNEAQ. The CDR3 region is CASSPTISSGGPTYEQYF. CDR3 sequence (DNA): TGTGCCAGCAGCCCGACCATATCTTCGGGCGGACCGACCTACGAGCAGTACTTC.

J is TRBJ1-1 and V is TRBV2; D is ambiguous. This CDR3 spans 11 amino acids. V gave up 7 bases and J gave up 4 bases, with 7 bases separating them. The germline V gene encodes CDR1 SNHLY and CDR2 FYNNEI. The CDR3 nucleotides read TGTGCCAGCACCCAGACCACTGAAGCTTTCTTT. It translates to CASTQTTEAFF.